This T cell receptor beta chain was obtained from a study of shared clonotypes between healthy human individuals. Generated by immunoSEQ multiplex PCR, the TCRdb table keeps only in-frame clones and is missing some. The table has 2 million to 3 million clones, 80% to 95% seen once. CDR1 is LNHDA and CDR2 is SQIVND in the germline V gene (reference sequence). The length of the CDR3 is 15 residues. After removal of 5 bases from V and 3 bases from J, the junction contained 9 bases not matched to a gene. On this clone itself: Its cognate antigen is unknown.

Findings and limits, study-wide: Against clonotypes common to all four donors, non-shared ones had lower generation probabilities.

This clonotype was sampled from a man aged 18 to 29 in good health. Some clones in this sample may be carry-over from other donors' samples. The chain has TRBV19 and TRBJ2-7, with 8 bases identical to TRBD2. Sequencing input: naive CD4+ T cells from PBMCs. Stated subset: CD45RA+ positively selected. The CDR3 coding sequence is TGTGCCAGTAGTCCCCCGGGACTAGAAGGCTACGAGCAGTACTTC. This gives the protein CASSPPGLEGYEQYF. Full variable domain (outside the CDR3, taken from reference TRBV19 and TRBJ2-7): DGGITQSPKYLFRKEGQNVTLSCEQNLNHDAMYWYRQDPGQGLRLIYYSQIVNDFQKGDIAEGYSVSREKKESFPLTVTSAQKNPTAFYLCASSPPGLEGYEQYFGPGTRLTVT.